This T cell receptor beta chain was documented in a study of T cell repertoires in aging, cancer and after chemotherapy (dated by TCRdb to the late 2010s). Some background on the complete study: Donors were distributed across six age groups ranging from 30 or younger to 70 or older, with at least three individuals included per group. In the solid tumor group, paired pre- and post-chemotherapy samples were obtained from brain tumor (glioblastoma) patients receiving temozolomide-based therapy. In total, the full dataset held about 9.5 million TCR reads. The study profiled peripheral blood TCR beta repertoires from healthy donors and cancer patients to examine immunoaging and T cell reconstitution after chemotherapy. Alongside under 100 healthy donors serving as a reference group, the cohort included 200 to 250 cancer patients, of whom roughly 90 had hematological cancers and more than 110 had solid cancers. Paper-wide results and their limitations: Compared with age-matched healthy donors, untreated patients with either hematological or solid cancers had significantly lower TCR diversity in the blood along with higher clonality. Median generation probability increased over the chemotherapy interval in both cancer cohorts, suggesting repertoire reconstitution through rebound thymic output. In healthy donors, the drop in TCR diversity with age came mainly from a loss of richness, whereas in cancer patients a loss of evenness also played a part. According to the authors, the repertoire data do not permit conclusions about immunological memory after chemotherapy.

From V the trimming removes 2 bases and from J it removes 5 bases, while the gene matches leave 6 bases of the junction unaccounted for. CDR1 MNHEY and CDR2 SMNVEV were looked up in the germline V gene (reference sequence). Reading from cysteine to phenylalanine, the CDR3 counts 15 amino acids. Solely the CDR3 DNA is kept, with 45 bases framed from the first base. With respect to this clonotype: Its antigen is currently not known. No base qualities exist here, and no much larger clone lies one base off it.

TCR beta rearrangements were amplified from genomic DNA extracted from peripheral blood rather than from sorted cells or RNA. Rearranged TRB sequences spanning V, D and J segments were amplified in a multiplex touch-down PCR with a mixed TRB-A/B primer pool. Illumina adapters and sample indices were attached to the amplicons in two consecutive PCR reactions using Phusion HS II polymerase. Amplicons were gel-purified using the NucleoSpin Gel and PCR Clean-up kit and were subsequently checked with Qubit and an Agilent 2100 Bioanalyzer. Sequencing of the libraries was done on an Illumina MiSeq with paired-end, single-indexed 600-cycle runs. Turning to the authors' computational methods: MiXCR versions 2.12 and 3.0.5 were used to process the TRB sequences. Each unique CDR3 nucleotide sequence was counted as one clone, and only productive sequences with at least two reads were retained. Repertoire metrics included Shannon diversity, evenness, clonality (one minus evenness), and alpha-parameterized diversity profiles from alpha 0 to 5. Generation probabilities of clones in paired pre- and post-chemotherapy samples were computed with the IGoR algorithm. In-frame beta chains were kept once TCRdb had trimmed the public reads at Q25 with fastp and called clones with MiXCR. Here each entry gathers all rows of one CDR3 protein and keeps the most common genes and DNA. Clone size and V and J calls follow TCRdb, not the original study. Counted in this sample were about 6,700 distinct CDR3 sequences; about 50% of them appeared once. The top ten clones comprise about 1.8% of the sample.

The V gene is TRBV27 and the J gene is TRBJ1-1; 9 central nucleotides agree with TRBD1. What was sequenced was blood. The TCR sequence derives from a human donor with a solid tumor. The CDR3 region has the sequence CASSLAQGAWTEAFF. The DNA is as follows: TGTGCCAGCAGTTTAGCACAGGGGGCTTGGACTGAAGCTTTCTTT.